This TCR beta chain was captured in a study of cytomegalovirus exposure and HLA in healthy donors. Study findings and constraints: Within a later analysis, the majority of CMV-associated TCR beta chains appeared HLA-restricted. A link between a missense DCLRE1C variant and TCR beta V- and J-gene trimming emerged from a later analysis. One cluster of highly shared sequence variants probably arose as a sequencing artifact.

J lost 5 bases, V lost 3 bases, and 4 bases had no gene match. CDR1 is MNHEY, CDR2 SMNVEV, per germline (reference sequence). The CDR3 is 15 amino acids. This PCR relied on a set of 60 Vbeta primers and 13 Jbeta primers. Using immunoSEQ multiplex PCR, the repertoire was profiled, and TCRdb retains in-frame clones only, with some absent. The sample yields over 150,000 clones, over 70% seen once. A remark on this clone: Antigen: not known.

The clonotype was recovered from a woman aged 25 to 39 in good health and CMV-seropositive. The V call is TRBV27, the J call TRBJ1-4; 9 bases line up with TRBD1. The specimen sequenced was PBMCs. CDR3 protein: CASSFWDRANEKLFF. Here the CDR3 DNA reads TGTGCCAGCAGTTTCTGGGACAGGGCAAATGAAAAACTGTTTTTT.